These 6 T cell receptor beta chains were all obtained from the same sample, sequenced in a study of chemoradiotherapy in HPV16-positive cancers. The assay was immunoSEQ multiplex PCR, and TCRdb's table has in-frame clones only and misses some. The repertoire has 9,500 to 15,000 clones, around nine tenths of them found once; the top ten carry approximately 2.5%. Source: blood, taken from a patient who underwent chemoradiotherapy. These receptor sequences come from a human donor with HPV-associated anogenital cancer.

This rearrangement joins TRBV7-6 to TRBJ1-5, with unresolved D. V was pared by 5 bases and J by 4 bases, with 15 bases between. The germline V gene has CDR1 SGHVS and CDR2 FNYEAQ. The CDR3 is 15 amino acids. CDR3 sequence (DNA): TGTGCCAGCAGCCTATTGGAAGCGGGTAATCAGCCCCAGCATTTT. As protein: CASSLLEAGNQPQHF.

This sequence joins TRBV15 and TRBJ2-2; D tentatively reads TRBD1 or TRBD2 (5 bases each). V lost 3 bases and J 8 bases, leaving 7 bases between the germline ends. Germline CDR1 and CDR2: LNHNV and YYDKDF (reference sequence). The length of the CDR3 is 12 residues. CDR3 sequence (DNA): TGTGCCACCAGCAGGGGGACGGGGGAGCTGTTTTTT. As protein: CATSRGTGELFF.

CDR3 nucleotide sequence: TGCGCCAGCAGCCAAGGACTAGCGGGGGCCGGCGATACGCAGTATTTT. Encoded protein: CASSQGLAGAGDTQYF. The V and J genes are TRBV5-1 and TRBJ2-3, with 13 bases that match TRBD2. The CDR3 is 16 amino acids. The germline gives CDR1 SGHRS, CDR2 YFSETQ. With 4 bases clipped from V and 6 bases from J, the junction kept 8 bases outside the gene matches. Combining the CDR3 with reference TRBV5-1 and TRBJ2-3 gives the whole variable domain KAGVTQTPRYLIKTRGQQVTLSCSPISGHRSVSWYQQTPGQGLQFLFEYFSETQRNKGNFPGRFSGRQFSNSRSEMNVSTLELGDSALYLCASSQGLAGAGDTQYFGPGTRLTVL.

The rearrangement joins TRBV2 to TRBJ2-5, with D possibly matching TRBD2 (5 bases). The CDR3 loop spans 14 amino acids. Trimming stripped 2 bases from V and 0 bases from J, with 7 bases between. The germline CDR1 and CDR2 sequences are SNHLY and FYNNEI. This CDR3 reads CASSERTYQETQYF. CDR3 sequence (DNA): TGTGCCAGCAGTGAACGGACTTACCAAGAGACCCAGTACTTC.

The chain combines TRBV4-2 with TRBJ2-7, with 9 bases that match TRBD1. The CDR3 contains 16 residues. CDR1 and CDR2 (germline): LGHNA, YNFKEQ. The V and J ends lost 3 bases and 2 bases, in that order; junction bases with no gene match: 8. CDR3 region: CASSQQTGQGTYEQYF. CDR3 nucleotides: TGTGCCAGCAGCCAGCAAACGGGACAGGGAACCTACGAGCAGTACTTC.

The gene calls are TRBV6-1 and TRBJ1-5, with D hard to call. Germline CDR1 reads MNHNS; CDR2 reads SASEGT. CDR3 length: 15 residues. The V gene lost 6 bases and the J gene lost 6 bases, with 18 bases spanning the gap. CDR3 nucleotides: TGTGCCAGCAGCCCCCTTGGGGTTGGAGCTCAGCCCCAGCATTTT. Its protein is CASSPLGVGAQPQHF.